What follows are 29 T cell receptor beta chains derived from one specimen sequenced in a study of OX40 agonist ivuxolimab in advanced cancers. Clones were sequenced by immunoSEQ multiplex PCR, and TCRdb holds only the in-frame ones, with some missing. The sample has around 63,000 clones, approximately 90% seen once. The sample was CD4+ or CD8+ T cells sorted from blood, taken in a trial of the OX40 agonist ivuxolimab. The receptors shown here come from an adult with an advanced solid tumor such as melanoma, head and neck, liver or kidney cancer.

CDR3 sequence: CASSLVLIGQETQYF. In DNA form, the CDR3 reads TGCGCCAGCAGCTTGGTGCTCATCGGCCAAGAGACCCAGTACTTC. The J gene is TRBJ2-5, the V gene TRBV5-1, with unresolved D. V was cut by 0 bases and J by 1 base, with 10 bases left in between. Germline V gives CDR1 SGHRS, CDR2 YFSETQ. This CDR3 region has 15 residues.

V usage is TRBV2 and J usage is TRBJ2-7, with no clear D. V was clipped by 6 bases and J by 2 bases, with 11 bases between them. Germline CDR1 SNHLY, CDR2 FYNNEI. CDR3 size: 13 residues. CDR3 DNA: TGTGCCAGCAGAAGGGCTTCCCCCTACGAGCAGTACTTC. Translating it yields CASRRASPYEQYF.

The rearrangement links TRBV28 to TRBJ2-5; 9 bases map to TRBD1. Germline CDR1 MDHEN, CDR2 SYDVKM. The CDR3 extends over 14 amino acids. V was pared by 7 bases and J by 9 bases, with 12 bases of the junction left unmatched. In DNA form, the CDR3 reads TGTGCCAGCACCCCGACACTGTGGACAGGGGCCCAGTACTTC. Translated: CASTPTLWTGAQYF.

V usage is TRBV5-4 and J usage is TRBJ2-3; 8 nucleotides align to TRBD2. The CDR3 loop spans 14 amino acids. Per the germline V gene, CDR1 is SGHNT and CDR2 is YYREEE (reference sequence). Trimming removed 2 bases from V and 4 bases from J; junction bases left unmatched: 3. CDR3 in amino acids: CASSFASGPDTQYF. CDR3 coding DNA: TGTGCCAGCAGCTTCGCTAGCGGGCCAGATACGCAGTATTTT.

V gene TRBV29-1 combines with J gene TRBJ1-1, with D tentatively TRBD1 (6 bases). Germline V gene sequence: CDR1 SQVTM, CDR2 ANQGSEA. V was trimmed by 3 bases and J by 3 bases, leaving 14 bases between them. The CDR3 spans 14 residues. The CDR3 spells CSVDPGTSHTEAFF. The CDR3 coding sequence is TGCAGCGTTGATCCCGGGACATCCCACACTGAAGCTTTCTTT. Variable domain in full (rest from reference TRBV29-1 and TRBJ1-1): SAVISQKPSRDICQRGTSLTIQCQVDSQVTMMFWYRQQPGQSLTLIATANQGSEATYESGFVIDKFPISRPNLTFSTLTVSNMSPEDSSIYLCSVDPGTSHTEAFFGQGTRLTVV.

The V and J genes are TRBV5-5 and TRBJ2-3; D possibly corresponds to TRBD2 (6 bases). This CDR3 has 14 residues. V lost 6 bases to trimming and J lost 0 bases, with 11 bases between them. Germline CDR1 and CDR2: SGHKS and YYEKEE (reference sequence). The CDR3 region has the DNA TGTGCCAGCAACCCCGGGACTAGCACAGATACGCAGTATTTT. It specifies CASNPGTSTDTQYF.

This clone was seen a single time. The chain employs TRBV6-5 and TRBJ2-7; D is unclear. Trimming removed 4 bases at V and 4 bases at J, with 20 bases between. Germline CDR1 and CDR2: MNHEY and SVGAGI. The CDR3 runs 16 residues. The CDR3 DNA follows: TGTGCCAGCAGTTCCTCGCTTCTAACCCTCCTTTACGAGCAGTACTTC. It encodes CASSSSLLTLLYEQYF.

The DNA for the CDR3 is TGTGCCAGTTACAATGGAGGTTCCTACGAGCAGTACTTC. It codes for CASYNGGSYEQYF. The chain is built from TRBV28 and TRBJ2-5; D possibly corresponds to TRBD2 (5 bases). The DNA matches TRBJ2-7 better at its end, which makes the J call doubtful. This CDR3 comprises 13 residues. The V gene's germline CDR1 is MDHEN and CDR2 SYDVKM.

V is TRBV6-1 and J is TRBJ1-3; D is unclear. This CDR3 spans 15 amino acids. Trimming pared 3 bases from V and 0 bases from J, leaving 9 bases between. CDR1 and CDR2 from the germline V gene are MNHNS and SASEGT. This CDR3 reads CASSDGIFSGNTIYF. The DNA of the CDR3 is TGTGCCAGCAGTGACGGCATATTCTCTGGAAACACCATATATTTT.

This clone was detected a few times. The chain is built from TRBV4-2 and TRBJ2-2, with TRBD2 matching over 9 bases. Per the germline V gene, CDR1 is LGHNA and CDR2 is YNFKEQ. V gave up 3 bases and J gave up 6 bases; unmatched junction bases: 2. This CDR3 region has 14 residues. The CDR3 DNA sequence: TGTGCCAGCAGCCATGCGGGAGGGGCCGGGGAGCTGTTTTTT. As protein: CASSHAGGAGELFF.

This chain links TRBV9 with TRBJ2-2; D possibly matches TRBD1 or TRBD2 (6 bases each). Trimming took 0 bases from V and 4 from J, leaving 13 bases between them. Germline CDR1 reads SGDLS; CDR2 reads YYNGEE. The CDR3 extends over 16 amino acids. The CDR3 nucleotides are TGTGCCAGCAGCGTAGTAGGGGGAGGTAGCACCGGGGAGCTGTTTTTT. Translated: CASSVVGGGSTGELFF.

J is TRBJ2-5 and V is TRBV5-1; 9 positions match TRBD1. The V gene's germline CDR1 is SGHRS and CDR2 YFSETQ. The CDR3 is 14 residues long. Germline trimming cut 4 bases from V and 4 bases from J; bases unmatched to any gene: 5. The CDR3 protein is CASSGQGWGETQYF. The CDR3 DNA sequence: TGCGCCAGCAGCGGACAGGGGTGGGGAGAGACCCAGTACTTC. Full variable domain (rest looked up from reference TRBV5-1 and TRBJ2-5): KAGVTQTPRYLIKTRGQQVTLSCSPISGHRSVSWYQQTPGQGLQFLFEYFSETQRNKGNFPGRFSGRQFSNSRSEMNVSTLELGDSALYLCASSGQGWGETQYFGPGTRLLVL.

The chain is built from TRBV5-1 and TRBJ2-3, with TRBD2 as a possible D gene (5 bases). V dropped 0 bases and J dropped 2 bases, with 16 bases sitting between them. The CDR3 extends over 17 amino acids. Germline CDR1 is SGHRS and CDR2 is YFSETQ. The CDR3 DNA is TGCGCCAGCAGCTTGGGGGCTAGCTTATCTCACACAGATACGCAGTATTTT. The encoded protein is CASSLGASLSHTDTQYF.

V gene TRBV6-5 combines with J gene TRBJ1-5; D is uncertain. Trimming took 6 bases from V and 3 from J, leaving 12 bases between them. In germline, CDR1 is MNHEY, CDR2 SVGAGI. CDR3 length: 14 residues. The CDR3 sequence is CASSKKGVNQPQHF. The CDR3 DNA follows: TGTGCCAGCAGCAAGAAAGGTGTCAATCAGCCCCAGCATTTT.

V is TRBV9 and J is TRBJ2-5; TRBD1 aligns across 10 bases. Germline V gene sequence: CDR1 SGDLS, CDR2 YYNGEE. This CDR3 contains 15 residues. V was clipped by 3 bases and J by 5 bases; unmatched bases: 7. The CDR3 nucleotides are TGTGCCAGCAGCGCCCATGTGGACAGGGGGGAGACCCAGTACTTC. Its protein is CASSAHVDRGETQYF.

The V call is TRBV6-1, the J call TRBJ2-5; D unclear. V was pared by 2 bases and J by 1 base, with 8 bases between. Germline CDR1 reads MNHNS; CDR2 reads SASEGT. This CDR3 has 14 residues. The CDR3 protein is CASSEPGIQETQYF. Here the CDR3 DNA reads TGTGCCAGCAGTGAACCCGGTATCCAAGAGACCCAGTACTTC.

This clone was observed once. V usage is TRBV19 and J usage is TRBJ1-3, with D hard to call. Germline-derived CDR1 and CDR2 are LNHDA and SQIVND (reference sequence). V lost 5 bases and J lost 0, with 14 bases in between. The CDR3 covers 16 residues. As DNA, the CDR3 is TGTGCCAGTAGTGCTGTCAGCGATTACTCTGGAAACACCATATATTTT. This encodes CASSAVSDYSGNTIYF.

For the CDR3, the DNA is TGTGCCAGCAGCCCAGGGGTTTTCTCTGGAAACACCATATATTTT. Translating it yields CASSPGVFSGNTIYF. The gene calls are TRBV7-2 and TRBJ1-3, with D possibly matching TRBD1 (6 bases). The germline CDR1 and CDR2 sequences are SGHTA and FQGNSA. V lost 5 bases and J lost 0, with 11 bases in between. This CDR3 has 15 amino acids.

The rearrangement links TRBV6-6 to TRBJ1-6; the match to TRBD1 covers 7 bases. CDR1 and CDR2 (germline): MNHNY, SVGAGI (reference sequence). CDR3 size: 16 residues. V lost 4 bases to trimming and J lost 2 bases; unmatched junction nucleotides: 5. The CDR3 reads CASSSPGTAYNSPLHF. CDR3 coding DNA: TGTGCCAGCAGTTCCCCCGGGACAGCCTATAATTCACCCCTCCACTTT.

The V and J genes are TRBV9 and TRBJ1-1, with TRBD1 as a possible D gene (6 bases). Germline CDR1 is SGDLS and CDR2 is YYNGEE. CDR3 length equals 13 residues. Trimming took 3 bases from V and 9 from J, leaving 15 bases between them. CDR3 residues: CASSAQVGGQAFF. The CDR3 nucleotides are TGTGCCAGCAGCGCCCAGGTGGGGGGCCAAGCTTTCTTT.

This rearrangement joins TRBV9 to TRBJ2-7; either TRBD1 or TRBD2 may fit D (6 bases each). The germline CDR1 and CDR2 sequences are SGDLS and YYNGEE. This CDR3 contains 16 residues. V was cut by 4 bases and J by 0 bases, with 17 bases left in between. The CDR3 region is CASSRGVGMSSYEQYF. The CDR3 DNA reads as TGTGCCAGCAGCAGGGGGGTAGGGATGAGCTCCTACGAGCAGTACTTC.

The chain combines TRBV5-8 with TRBJ1-2; D uncertain. The CDR3 totals 15 residues. From germline, CDR1 is SGHTS and CDR2 YDEGEE. V lost 4 bases and J 2 bases, leaving 15 bases between the germline ends. The CDR3: CASSPWSSGNYGYTF. In DNA, the CDR3 is TGTGCCAGCAGCCCATGGAGTTCCGGGAACTATGGCTACACCTTC.

The CDR3 region is CASSQLATWDEQFF. The CDR3 DNA sequence: TGCGCCAGCAGCCAACTAGCGACCTGGGATGAGCAGTTCTTC. This chain connects TRBV5-1 to TRBJ2-1; 7 nucleotides agree with TRBD2. The germline V gene has CDR1 SGHRS and CDR2 YFSETQ. CDR3 size: 14 residues. Trimming took 4 bases from V and 8 from J; bases not matched to a gene: 9.

The chain joins TRBV29-1 to TRBJ1-1; D is uncertain. Trimming removed 3 bases at V and 6 bases at J, with 5 bases between. The CDR3 sequence is 10 residues long. In germline, CDR1 is SQVTM, CDR2 ANQGSEA. CDR3 nucleotides: TGCAGCGTTGAGGTGCCTGAAGCTTTCTTT. The encoded protein is CSVEVPEAFF.

This clone was counted a few times. The chain joins TRBV2 to TRBJ1-2; no reliable D call. The V gene's germline CDR1 is SNHLY and CDR2 FYNNEI. This CDR3 is built from 13 residues. V was cut by 1 base and J by 7 bases, with 10 bases left in between. The CDR3 DNA reads TGTGCCAGCAGTGAAGTGAGATGGGGTGGCTACACCTTC. Translation gives CASSEVRWGGYTF.

The V call is TRBV5-4, the J call TRBJ1-1; 7 bases fit TRBD1. V shed 4 bases and J 1 base; nucleotides not matched to a gene: 13. CDR3 length equals 17 residues. Germline CDR1 and CDR2: SGHNT and YYREEE (reference sequence). The chain's CDR3 is CASSTGTALSGNTEAFF. The CDR3, as DNA: TGTGCCAGCAGCACCGGGACAGCGCTCTCAGGGAACACTGAAGCTTTCTTT. Full variable domain (missing parts from reference TRBV5-4 and TRBJ1-1): ETGVTQSPTHLIKTRGQQVTLRCSSQSGHNTVSWYQQALGQGPQFIFQYYREEENGRGNFPPRFSGLQFPNYSSELNVNALELDDSALYLCASSTGTALSGNTEAFFGQGTRLTVV.

The CDR3 region has the DNA TGTGCCAGTGAGCGGATGGCTAGCGGGGGACAAGAGACCCAGTACTTC. Translating it yields CASERMASGGQETQYF. This chain connects TRBV2 to TRBJ2-5, with 10 bases that match TRBD2. This CDR3 has 16 amino acids. V trimming: 9 bases; J trimming: 2 bases; junction bases outside the gene matches: 12. Germline CDR1 SNHLY, CDR2 FYNNEI.

The chain combines TRBV5-1 with TRBJ2-5, with a tentative D call TRBD1 (6 bases). CDR3 size: 16 residues. In germline, CDR1 is SGHRS, CDR2 YFSETQ. Trimming pared 0 bases from V and 2 bases from J, leaving 14 bases between. The CDR3 coding sequence is TGCGCCAGCAGCTTGGGGGGGCCGGGGATACAAGAGACCCAGTACTTC. Residues: CASSLGGPGIQETQYF. Supplemented by reference TRBV5-1 and TRBJ2-5, the full variable domain reads KAGVTQTPRYLIKTRGQQVTLSCSPISGHRSVSWYQQTPGQGLQFLFEYFSETQRNKGNFPGRFSGRQFSNSRSEMNVSTLELGDSALYLCASSLGGPGIQETQYFGPGTRLLVL.

The chain links TRBV28 to TRBJ2-3, with 7 bases lining up with TRBD1. The CDR3 extends over 14 amino acids. The J segment lost 5 bases and the V segment lost 5 bases, leaving 7 bases of the junction unmatched. From germline, CDR1 is MDHEN and CDR2 SYDVKM. The CDR3 DNA is TGTGCCAGCAGTGACAGGGTGGGTAAAGATACGCAGTATTTT. It encodes CASSDRVGKDTQYF. The whole variable domain, filled in from reference TRBV28 and TRBJ2-3, reads DVKVTQSSRYLVKRTGEKVFLECVQDMDHENMFWYRQDPGLGLRLIYFSYDVKMKEKGDIPEGYSVSREKKERFSLILESASTNQTSMYLCASSDRVGKDTQYFGPGTRLTVL.